A selection of T cell receptor beta chains follows, all from one sample in a study of OX40 agonist ivuxolimab in advanced cancers. Generated by immunoSEQ multiplex PCR, the TCRdb table keeps only in-frame clones and is missing some. The table records about 58,000 clones, more than 75% of them present only once. Sequences were derived from CD4+ or CD8+ T cells sorted from blood, sampled in a trial of the OX40 agonist ivuxolimab. The origin of the receptors is an adult with an advanced solid tumor such as melanoma, head and neck, liver or kidney cancer. Each CDR3 is given without its conserved first and last residue.

v_gene: TRBV7-9
j_gene: TRBJ1-2
CDR3aa: ASSRGPQTGYGGYT

v_gene: TRBV5-1
j_gene: TRBJ2-7
CDR3aa: ASSLSAGGYEQY

v_gene: TRBV28
j_gene: TRBJ2-1
CDR3aa: ASSPMRGSSYNEQF

v_gene: TRBV29-1
j_gene: TRBJ1-5
CDR3aa: SVGVFQPQH

v_gene: TRBV5-6
j_gene: TRBJ2-5
CDR3aa: ASSPPDRIQETQY

v_gene: TRBV19
j_gene: TRBJ2-7
CDR3aa: ASSIALSGYYEQY

v_gene: TRBV28
j_gene: TRBJ2-7
CDR3aa: ASSVYYEQY

v_gene: TRBV7-2
j_gene: TRBJ2-2
CDR3aa: ASSLVPAVLF

v_gene: TRBV19
j_gene: TRBJ2-2
CDR3aa: ASSLRGTNTGELF

v_gene: TRBV4-2
j_gene: TRBJ1-6
CDR3aa: ASSRGDSGSPLH

v_gene: TRBV6-1
j_gene: TRBJ2-1
CDR3aa: ASSTSGPGGNEQF

v_gene: TRBV10-2
j_gene: TRBJ2-2
CDR3aa: ASRGPSGGQNTGELF

v_gene: TRBV5-5
j_gene: TRBJ2-1
CDR3aa: ASNLEGLAHNEQF

v_gene: TRBV18
j_gene: TRBJ1-2
CDR3aa: ASFSIGQVLRHDYGYT

v_gene: TRBV28
j_gene: TRBJ2-7
CDR3aa: ASLPGQGSYEQY

v_gene: TRBV2
j_gene: TRBJ1-2
CDR3aa: ASSNRQGMDGYT

v_gene: TRBV30
j_gene: TRBJ1-1
CDR3aa: AWRLDRALRAF

v_gene: TRBV4-1
j_gene: TRBJ1-4
CDR3aa: ASRAGVLSTNEKLF

v_gene: TRBV30
j_gene: TRBJ2-1
CDR3aa: AWVDRDQVYEQF

v_gene: TRBV29-1
j_gene: TRBJ2-5
CDR3aa: SVDLAGGIQY

v_gene: TRBV19
j_gene: TRBJ1-2
CDR3aa: ASSVQTTGNYGYT

v_gene: TRBV27
j_gene: TRBJ2-1
CDR3aa: ANPGLAGTYNEQF

v_gene: TRBV2
j_gene: TRBJ2-1
CDR3aa: ASSGAITYNEQF

v_gene: TRBV2
j_gene: TRBJ1-5
CDR3aa: ASSATGVQPQH

v_gene: TRBV7-2
j_gene: TRBJ2-7
CDR3aa: ASSHAGAYYEQY

v_gene: TRBV2
j_gene: TRBJ2-3
CDR3aa: SAGYTDTQY

v_gene: TRBV6-6
j_gene: TRBJ2-2
CDR3aa: ASTWQLNTGELF

v_gene: TRBV6-6
j_gene: TRBJ2-1
CDR3aa: ASSYPRMGSYNEQF

v_gene: TRBV28
j_gene: TRBJ2-7
CDR3aa: ASSPAEAIYEQY